The 12 T cell receptor beta chains below all came from one sample that was sequenced in a study of T cells in Graves' hyperthyroidism and ophthalmopathy. TCR beta CDR3 region amplification was performed from RNA transcripts. TCR CDR3 regions were first amplified by RT-PCR with HTBI primers. One entry per CDR3 protein results from TCRdb running MiXCR on the multiplex PCR reads. Of around 540,000 distinct CDR3 sequences listed, about 43% were seen once; the top ten hold approximately 8.2%. Sequenced sample: peripheral blood or thyroid tissue (not recorded which). These TCRs come from a woman under 30 with Graves' hyperthyroidism.

Regarding this clonotype: A clone one base away is much larger, so this may be a read error. J is TRBJ2-2 and V is TRBV10-3; 15 nucleotides match TRBD2. Per the germline V gene, CDR1 is ENHRY and CDR2 is SYGVKD. The J segment lost 7 bases and the V segment lost 6 bases, leaving 0 bases of the junction unmatched. The length of the CDR3 is 14 residues. Written as DNA, the CDR3 is TGTGCCATCAGGGGACTAGCGGGAGGCGGGGAGCTGTTTTTT. This codes for CAIRGLAGGGELFF.

CDR3 sequence reads: CASSDRGMRNSPLHF. The CDR3 region has the DNA TGTGCCAGCAGTGATCGCGGGATGCGGAATTCACCCCTCCACTTT. V and J are TRBV25-1 and TRBJ1-6; D gene unclear. The V end lost 3 bases, the J end lost 7 bases, and 13 bases lay between the germline ends. Germline V CDR1 and CDR2: MGHDK, SYGVNS. The CDR3 extends over 15 amino acids.

Ten or more counts support this clonotype. The rearrangement uses TRBV29-1 and TRBJ1-1; D perhaps matches TRBD1 (6 bases). This CDR3 contains 16 residues. CDR1 is SQVTM, CDR2 ANQGSEA, per germline. The V end was cut by 7 bases, the J end by 3 bases, with 24 bases between. This CDR3 reads CSADGVGGHTDTEAFF. Here the CDR3 DNA reads TGCAGCGCCGATGGGGTGGGGGGCCATACCGACACTGAAGCTTTCTTT.

This clonotype was seen a few times. The chain links TRBV2 to TRBJ2-2; 9 bases line up with TRBD2. The germline V gene has CDR1 SNHLY and CDR2 FYNNEI. The CDR3 is 15 residues long. The V segment lost 3 bases and the J segment 4 bases; nucleotides outside the gene matches: 3. The CDR3 coding sequence is TGTGCCAGCAGTGAGGTTAGCGGGAGCACCGGGGAGCTGTTTTTT. It specifies CASSEVSGSTGELFF.

This chain joins TRBV25-1 and TRBJ2-7; D may match TRBD1 or TRBD2 (5 bases each). Germline assignment: CDR1 MGHDK and CDR2 SYGVNS. The V and J ends lost 6 bases and 3 bases respectively, with 15 bases between them. The CDR3 totals 14 residues. CDR3 in amino acids: CASRARDGNYEQYF. In nucleotides, the CDR3 is TGTGCCAGCAGGGCCCGGGACGGTAACTACGAGCAGTACTTC.

As to this clonotype: This clone may be a read error of a much larger clone one base away. The chain's CDR3 is CATSDFPRDTEALF. CDR3 DNA sequence: TGTGCCACCAGTGATTTCCCCAGGGACACTGAAGCTCTCTTT. The rearrangement joins TRBV24-1 to TRBJ1-1; maybe TRBD1 (6 bases). The CDR3 is 14 residues long. The germline V gene encodes CDR1 KGHDR and CDR2 SFDVKD.

This clonotype was picked up a small number of times. J is TRBJ2-2 and V is TRBV29-1, with D possibly called TRBD1 or TRBD2 (5 bases each). V lost 3 bases and J 9 bases, leaving 14 bases between the germline ends. Germline assignment: CDR1 SQVTM and CDR2 ANQGSEA. CDR3 length: 13 residues. The CDR3 DNA is TGCAGCGTTGATGGGGGTGTTTTGAGGGAGCTGTTTTTT. Translated, it gives CSVDGGVLRELFF.

This clonotype has more than one count but fewer than ten. The CDR3 sequence is CSARDRANQPQHF. CDR3 DNA: TGCAGTGCTAGAGACAGGGCCAATCAGCCCCAGCATTTT. The rearrangement uses TRBV20-1 and TRBJ1-5; D may be TRBD1 (5 bases). This CDR3 is 13 amino acids long. Trimming stripped 0 bases from V and 3 bases from J, with 6 bases between. Germline loops: CDR1 DFQATT, CDR2 SNEGSKA (reference sequence).

A single count supports this clonotype. This sequence joins TRBV7-2 and TRBJ2-2; D call uncertain. The germline CDR1 and CDR2 sequences are SGHTA and FQGNSA. The CDR3 sequence is 12 residues long. Trimming left V 5 bases short and J 7 bases short, with 8 bases between. The CDR3 sequence: CASSPNFGELFF. The CDR3 DNA follows: TGTGCCAGCAGCCCCAATTTCGGGGAGCTGTTTTTT.

On this clonotype itself: One junction end does not reproduce the germline sequence, and a read error may be involved. The V call is TRBV25-1, the J call TRBJ2-6, with 7 bases fitting TRBD1. Germline V lookup: CDR1 MGHDK, CDR2 SYGVNS. There are 14 residues in the CDR3. The CDR3 coding sequence is TGTGCCAGCAGTTTAGCGTCAGGGGGCAACGTCCTGACTTTC. Translating gives CASSLASGGNVLTF. Full variable domain (missing parts from reference TRBV25-1 and TRBJ2-6): EADIYQTPRYLVIGTGKKITLECSQTMGHDKMYWYQQDPGMELHLIHYSYGVNSTEKGDLSSESTVSRIRTEHFPLTLESARPSHTSQYLCASSLASGGNVLTFGAGSRLTVL.

The chain joins TRBV10-2 to TRBJ1-2, with 7 nucleotides matching TRBD1. CDR3 length equals 14 residues. Germline CDR1 WSHSY, CDR2 SAAADI. The J segment lost 6 bases and the V segment lost 0 bases, leaving 4 bases of the junction unmatched. The DNA for the CDR3 is TGCGCCAGCAGTGAGTCCGGCAGGGGGGATGGCTACACCTTC. This encodes CASSESGRGDGYTF.

CDR3 nucleotide sequence: TGTGCCATCAGTGAGTCGATGAGGGGCCTCGAAGGCTACACCTTC. It yields the protein CAISESMRGLEGYTF. The J gene is TRBJ1-2, the V gene TRBV10-3; possibly TRBD1 for D (5 bases). Germline CDR1 reads ENHRY; CDR2 reads SYGVKD. Between the trimmed V and J ends, which lost 0 bases and 8 bases, there was a span of 16 bases. There are 15 residues in the CDR3.